Presented here are 16 T cell receptor beta chains from one specimen sequenced in a study of cytomegalovirus exposure and HLA in healthy donors (dated by TCRdb to 2016 to 2017). Library construction relied on the immunoSEQ multiplex PCR assay. For the multiplex PCR, a mixture combining 60 forward primers for TCR Vbeta segments and 13 reverse primers for TCR Jbeta segments was used. TCRdb mirrors the immuneACCESS table, restricted to in-frame sequences. Some clones are absent from its copies; in checked studies, under half trace to an unresolved V gene, and the reason for the others is unknown. In all, the sample holds over 100,000 clones, and over 65% of those were seen once. Approximately 2% of the sample rests with the top ten. Sequenced: PBMCs. Receptor source: a woman in her thirties or forties in good health and CMV-seronegative.

The V and J genes are TRBV27 and TRBJ2-7; a possible D gene is TRBD2 (5 bases). V gave up 4 bases and J gave up 2 bases, with 12 bases separating them. The CDR3 loop spans 14 amino acids. The germline V gene has CDR1 MNHEY and CDR2 SMNVEV (reference sequence). Written as DNA, the CDR3 is TGTGCCAGCAGTTCGGGGAAGACCACCTACGAGCAGTACTTC. It is translated as CASSSGKTTYEQYF.

The chain recombines TRBV7-9 with TRBJ2-6; D is unresolved. V was pared by 4 bases and J by 3 bases, with 19 bases between. This CDR3 has 18 amino acids. Looked up from germline, CDR1 is SEHNR and CDR2 is FQNEAQ (reference sequence). DNA for the CDR3: TGTGCCAGCAGCTACCCCTTTGAGGCCAAATATGGGGCCAACGTCCTGACTTTC. Protein sequence: CASSYPFEAKYGANVLTF.

A single count supports this clone. The chain combines TRBV19 with TRBJ1-1; D may be TRBD1 (6 bases). Germline V lookup: CDR1 LNHDA, CDR2 SQIVND (reference sequence). The CDR3 is 13 residues long. The V and J ends lost 5 bases and 7 bases respectively, with 14 bases between them. The CDR3 is CASSPRGFGEAFF. The DNA of the CDR3 is TGTGCCAGTAGTCCAAGGGGGTTCGGTGAAGCTTTCTTT.

The V gene is TRBV6-5, the J gene TRBJ2-3; tentatively, D is TRBD2 (6 bases). Germline CDR1 reads MNHEY; CDR2 reads SVGAGI. The CDR3 covers 11 residues. V was cut by 11 bases and J by 2 bases, with 8 bases left in between. The CDR3 DNA reads TGTGCCGCGGGGTACACAGATACGCAGTATTTT. It codes for CAAGYTDTQYF.

V gene TRBV28 combines with J gene TRBJ1-2; D unclear. Germline V gene data show CDR1 as MDHEN and CDR2 as SYDVKM. V gave up 6 bases and J gave up 6 bases, with 17 bases separating them. The CDR3 loop spans 14 amino acids. The CDR3 loop reads CASSWGGMYDGYTF. The CDR3 DNA sequence: TGTGCCAGCAGCTGGGGAGGGATGTACGATGGCTACACCTTC.

V is TRBV2 and J is TRBJ2-2; possible D gene TRBD1, 5 bases. CDR3 length equals 15 residues. Trimming took 4 bases from V and 4 from J, leaving 13 bases between them. Germline CDR1 is SNHLY and CDR2 is FYNNEI. The CDR3 DNA sequence: TGTGCCAGCAGTGTTAACCCAAGGGGCACCGGGGAGCTGTTTTTT. This gives the protein CASSVNPRGTGELFF.

About this clone itself: At one of its ends the junction is not consistent with the germline gene, which may arise from a read error. The chain carries TRBV7-7 and TRBJ2-2; possibly TRBD1 for D (5 bases). This CDR3 has 13 residues. Per germline, CDR1 SSHAT and CDR2 FNYEAQ (reference sequence). CDR3 coding DNA: TGTGCTAGCAGATCAATTCAGGGAGGGGAGCTGTTTTTT. Protein sequence: CASRSIQGGELFF.

V and J are TRBV18 and TRBJ1-1; perhaps TRBD1 as D (5 bases). CDR1 and CDR2 (germline): KGHSH, LQKENI. CDR3 size: 16 residues. V lost 0 bases and J lost 1, with 12 bases in between. CDR3 amino acids: CASSPPGAGGNTEAFF. The DNA of the CDR3 is TGTGCCAGCTCACCACCGGGAGCGGGGGGGAACACTGAAGCTTTCTTT.

The gene calls are TRBV29-1 and TRBJ2-7; no firm D call. This CDR3 region has 12 residues. Germline V gene sequence: CDR1 SQVTM, CDR2 ANQGSEA. The V and J ends lost 4 bases and 2 bases respectively, with 9 bases between them. The CDR3 DNA reads TGCAGCGTTGTAAAACAGACCTACGAGCAGTACTTC. The encoded protein is CSVVKQTYEQYF.

This clone was counted a few times. V is TRBV18 and J is TRBJ1-1; 11 bases align to TRBD1. The CDR3 contains 17 residues. V was pared by 3 bases and J by 5 bases, with 11 bases of the junction left unmatched. Germline values: CDR1 KGHSH, CDR2 LQKENI. The CDR3 sequence: CASSPMGQGVGWTEAFF. For the CDR3, the DNA is TGTGCCAGCTCACCTATGGGACAGGGGGTCGGTTGGACTGAAGCTTTCTTT.

The rearrangement uses TRBV4-3 and TRBJ2-2; 9 nucleotides match TRBD2. V was clipped by 0 bases and J by 1 base; unmatched bases: 12. This CDR3 is built from 20 residues. Germline values: CDR1 LGHNA, CDR2 YSLEER. CDR3 protein: CASSQDSSGRLIGNTGELFF. CDR3 coding DNA: TGCGCCAGCAGCCAAGATTCAAGCGGGAGGTTAATCGGGAACACCGGGGAGCTGTTTTTT.

This chain links TRBV2 with TRBJ1-3; maybe TRBD1 (6 bases). The V end was cut by 5 bases, the J end by 3 bases, with 14 bases between. Germline values: CDR1 SNHLY, CDR2 FYNNEI. CDR3 length: 15 amino acids. The CDR3 protein is CASSLDSLGGNTIYF. The CDR3 DNA follows: TGTGCCAGCAGTCTGGACAGTTTAGGTGGAAACACCATATATTTT.

The V gene is TRBV7-2, the J gene TRBJ2-5, with TRBD2 as a possible D gene (6 bases). The J call may be faulty, since TRBJ2-7 better matches the DNA end. In germline, CDR1 is SGHTA, CDR2 FQGNSA. The length of the CDR3 is 19 residues. CDR3 sequence: CASSLIGLGSAGGIYEQYF. CDR3 DNA sequence: TGTGCCAGCAGCTTAATAGGCCTTGGTTCTGCCGGAGGGATCTACGAGCAGTACTTC.

The chain recombines TRBV28 with TRBJ2-7; possible D gene TRBD2, 6 bases. Trimming took off 1 base at V and 2 bases at J, with 12 bases between the two ends. This CDR3 region has 15 residues. Germline CDR1 is MDHEN and CDR2 is SYDVKM. CDR3 loop: CASSLSGTLTYEQYF. The CDR3 DNA sequence: TGTGCCAGCAGTTTATCCGGGACTTTAACCTACGAGCAGTACTTC. Looking up the rest from reference TRBV28 and TRBJ2-7 gives the full variable domain: DVKVTQSSRYLVKRTGEKVFLECVQDMDHENMFWYRQDPGLGLRLIYFSYDVKMKEKGDIPEGYSVSREKKERFSLILESASTNQTSMYLCASSLSGTLTYEQYFGPGTRLTVT.

The genes are TRBV18 and TRBJ2-5, with a weak D call TRBD1 (5 bases). The DNA end favors TRBJ2-7, so the J call may be wrong. Germline V lookup: CDR1 KGHSH, CDR2 LQKENI. CDR3 size: 14 residues. The CDR3 loop is CASSPSDGHYEQYF. The CDR3, as DNA: TGTGCCAGCTCACCTTCTGACGGACACTACGAGCAGTACTTC.

V is TRBV7-2 and J is TRBJ2-5; possible D gene TRBD2, 5 bases. Trimming pared 3 bases from V and 2 bases from J, leaving 7 bases between. Per germline, CDR1 SGHTA and CDR2 FQGNSA. The CDR3 has 13 amino acids. In DNA form, the CDR3 reads TGTGCCAGCAGCTTCTCGGGACAAGAGACCCAGTACTTC. The encoded protein is CASSFSGQETQYF. Supplemented by reference TRBV7-2 and TRBJ2-5, the full variable domain reads GAGVSQSPSNKVTEKGKDVELRCDPISGHTALYWYRQSLGQGLEFLIYFQGNSAPDKSGLPSDRFSAERTGGSVSTLTIQRTQQEDSAVYLCASSFSGQETQYFGPGTRLLVL.